This TCR beta chain was found in a study of T cell repertoires in cytomegalovirus infection. Study-level background: Public TCR beta signatures provided an indication of both CMV infection and a matching HLA type.

This clonotype has a handful of counts. Antigen specificity is unknown. MiXCR, applied by TCRdb to the reads, yields one record per CDR3 protein. The sample consists of about 490,000 distinct CDR3 sequences, more than 15% of them appearing once. General study findings and limits: HLA-C-restricted CMV clonotypes gave the most frequent clonotype in two of eight donors. Cumulated frequencies of public TCR beta families served to identify carriers of CMV plus the relevant HLA.

CDR3 length: 15 residues. Germline assignment: CDR1 SEHNR and CDR2 FQNEAQ (reference sequence). V was shortened by 5 bases and J by 1 base, with 12 bases between the two germline ends. The TCR originated in a human donor in good health (CMV status not recorded). Some clones in this sample may be carry-over from other donors' samples. This chain connects TRBV7-9 to TRBJ1-3; D gene uncertain. Sequences were obtained from CD8+ T cells from PBMCs. CDR3 nucleotide sequence: TGTGCCAGCAGCCCTACTCCTAAGTCTGGAAACACCATATATTTT. Protein sequence: CASSPTPKSGNTIYF. The full variable domain, in which reference TRBV7-9 and TRBJ1-3 provide the parts outside the CDR3, is DTGVSQNPRHKITKRGQNVTFRCDPISEHNRLYWYRQTLGQGPEFLTYFQNEAQLEKSRLLSDRFSAERPKGSFSTLEIQRTEQGDSAMYLCASSPTPKSGNTIYFGEGSWLTVV.